In its sample, the clone carrying this T cell receptor (beta chain) is large. This record comes from a study of T cell repertoires in aging, cancer and after chemotherapy. The junction had 5 bases not matched to a gene; V was cut back by 3 bases and J by 5 bases. This CDR3 is 13 amino acids long. Germline V gives CDR1 GTSNPN, CDR2 SVGIG (reference sequence). Peripheral blood genomic DNA, not sorted cells or RNA, was the template. Multiplex touch-down PCR with TRB-A/B primers amplified rearranged V-D-J TRB sequences. MiXCR, run by TCRdb on the multiplex PCR reads, gives a single entry per CDR3 protein. Here the sample spans roughly 2,200 distinct CDR3 sequences, 28% being singletons.

What was sequenced was blood. This receptor was identified in a human donor with a solid tumor. This chain joins TRBV30 and TRBJ1-1, with TRBD1 matching over 8 bases. The CDR3 protein is CAWRQGASTEAFF. The DNA of the CDR3 is TGTGCCTGGAGGCAGGGGGCAAGTACTGAAGCTTTCTTT.